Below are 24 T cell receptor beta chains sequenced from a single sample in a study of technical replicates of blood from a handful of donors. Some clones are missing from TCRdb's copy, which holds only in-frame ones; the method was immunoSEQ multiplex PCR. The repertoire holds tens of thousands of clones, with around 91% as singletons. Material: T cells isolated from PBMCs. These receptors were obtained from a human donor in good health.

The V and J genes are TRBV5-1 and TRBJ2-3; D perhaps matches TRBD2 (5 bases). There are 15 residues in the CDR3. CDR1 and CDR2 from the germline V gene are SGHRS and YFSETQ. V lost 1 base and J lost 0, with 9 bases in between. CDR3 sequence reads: CASSLSGSSTDTQYF. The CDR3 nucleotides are TGCGCCAGCAGCTTGAGCGGTTCTAGCACAGATACGCAGTATTTT.

CDR3 in amino acids: CASSLTSRREWTDTQYF. Here the CDR3 DNA reads TGTGCCAGCAGCTTGACTAGTCGGCGGGAATGGACAGATACGCAGTATTTT. V gene TRBV7-6 combines with J gene TRBJ2-3; TRBD2 is a possible D gene (6 bases). CDR3 size: 17 residues. V lost 3 bases, J lost 3 bases, and 19 bases lay in between. Germline assignment: CDR1 SGHVS and CDR2 FNYEAQ.

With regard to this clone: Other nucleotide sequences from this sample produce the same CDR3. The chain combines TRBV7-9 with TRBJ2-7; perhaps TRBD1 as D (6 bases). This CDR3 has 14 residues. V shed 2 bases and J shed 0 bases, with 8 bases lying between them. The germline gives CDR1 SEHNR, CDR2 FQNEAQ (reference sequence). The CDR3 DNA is TGTGCCAGCAGCTTATCGACAGGCTCCTACGAGCAGTACTTC. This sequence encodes CASSLSTGSYEQYF.

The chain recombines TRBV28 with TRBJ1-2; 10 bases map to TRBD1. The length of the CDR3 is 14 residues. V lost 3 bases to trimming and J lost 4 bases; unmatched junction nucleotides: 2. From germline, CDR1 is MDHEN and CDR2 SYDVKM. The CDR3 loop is CASSFGTGVYGYTF. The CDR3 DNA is TGTGCCAGCAGTTTTGGGACAGGGGTCTATGGCTACACCTTC.

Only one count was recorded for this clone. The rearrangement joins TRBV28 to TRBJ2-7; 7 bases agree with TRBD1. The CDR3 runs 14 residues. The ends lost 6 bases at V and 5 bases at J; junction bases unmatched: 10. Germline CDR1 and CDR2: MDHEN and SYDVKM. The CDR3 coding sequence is TGTGCCAGCAGCAAAGAACAGGGGTACCACGAGCAGTACTTC. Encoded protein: CASSKEQGYHEQYF. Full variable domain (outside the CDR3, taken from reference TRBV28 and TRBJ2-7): DVKVTQSSRYLVKRTGEKVFLECVQDMDHENMFWYRQDPGLGLRLIYFSYDVKMKEKGDIPEGYSVSREKKERFSLILESASTNQTSMYLCASSKEQGYHEQYFGPGTRLTVT.

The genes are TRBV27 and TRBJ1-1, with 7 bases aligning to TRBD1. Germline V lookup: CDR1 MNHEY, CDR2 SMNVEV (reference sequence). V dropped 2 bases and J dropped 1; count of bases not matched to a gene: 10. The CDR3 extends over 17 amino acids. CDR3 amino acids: CASSLAHDRVQNTEAFF. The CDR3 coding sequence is TGTGCCAGCAGTTTAGCCCATGACAGGGTGCAGAACACTGAAGCTTTCTTT.

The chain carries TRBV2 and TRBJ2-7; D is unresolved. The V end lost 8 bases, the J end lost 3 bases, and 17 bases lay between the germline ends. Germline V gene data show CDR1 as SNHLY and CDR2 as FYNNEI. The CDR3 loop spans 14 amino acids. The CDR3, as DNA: TGTGCCAGCGACGACCTAGGATTTCACTACGAGCAGTACTTC. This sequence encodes CASDDLGFHYEQYF. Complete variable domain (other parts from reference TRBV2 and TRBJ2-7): EPEVTQTPSHQVTQMGQEVILRCVPISNHLYFYWYRQILGQKVEFLVSFYNNEISEKSEIFDDQFSVERPDGSNFTLKIRSTKLEDSAMYFCASDDLGFHYEQYFGPGTRLTVT.

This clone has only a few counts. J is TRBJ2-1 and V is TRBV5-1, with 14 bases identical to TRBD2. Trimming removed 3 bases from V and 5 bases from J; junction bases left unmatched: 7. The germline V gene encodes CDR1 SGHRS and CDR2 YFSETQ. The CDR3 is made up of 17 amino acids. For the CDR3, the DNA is TGCGCCAGCAGCTCTAGGACTAGCGGGAGGCTCGACAATGAGCAGTTCTTC. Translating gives CASSSRTSGRLDNEQFF.

The CDR3 DNA reads as TGTGCCAGCAGCTTAGACAGAGCTATTCCAGATACGCAGTATTTT. Translating gives CASSLDRAIPDTQYF. This chain joins TRBV7-2 and TRBJ2-3; D is unclear. V lost 1 base, J lost 4 bases, and 12 bases lay in between. This CDR3 has 15 amino acids. Germline CDR1 SGHTA, CDR2 FQGNSA.

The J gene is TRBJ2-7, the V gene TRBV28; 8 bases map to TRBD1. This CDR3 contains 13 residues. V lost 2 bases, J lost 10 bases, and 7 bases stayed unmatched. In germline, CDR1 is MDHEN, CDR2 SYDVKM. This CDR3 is CASSLQGAQIQYF. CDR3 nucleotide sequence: TGTGCCAGCAGTTTACAGGGGGCGCAAATCCAGTACTTC.

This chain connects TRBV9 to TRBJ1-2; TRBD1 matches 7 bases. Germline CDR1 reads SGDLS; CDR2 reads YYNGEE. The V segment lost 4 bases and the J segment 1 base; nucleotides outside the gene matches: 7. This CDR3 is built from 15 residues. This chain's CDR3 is CASSLGTAINYGYTF. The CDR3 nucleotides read TGTGCCAGCAGCTTAGGGACAGCAATTAACTATGGCTACACCTTC. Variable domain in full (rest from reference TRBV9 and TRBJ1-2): DSGVTQTPKHLITATGQRVTLRCSPRSGDLSVYWYQQSLDQGLQFLIQYYNGEERAKGNILERFSAQQFPDLHSELNLSSLELGDSALYFCASSLGTAINYGYTFGSGTRLTVV.

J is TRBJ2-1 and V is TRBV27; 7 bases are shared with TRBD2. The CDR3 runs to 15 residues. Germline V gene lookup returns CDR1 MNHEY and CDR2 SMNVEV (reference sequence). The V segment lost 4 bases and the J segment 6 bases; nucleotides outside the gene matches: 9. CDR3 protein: CASSYWREKVNEQFF. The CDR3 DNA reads TGTGCCAGCAGTTACTGGCGGGAGAAGGTCAATGAGCAGTTCTTC.

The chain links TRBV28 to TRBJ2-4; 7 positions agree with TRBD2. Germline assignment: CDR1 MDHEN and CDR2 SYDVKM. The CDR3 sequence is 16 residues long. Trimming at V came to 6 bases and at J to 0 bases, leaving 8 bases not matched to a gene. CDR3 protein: CASRPNGGGAKNIQYF. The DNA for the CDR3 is TGTGCCAGCAGACCTAATGGGGGGGGAGCCAAAAACATTCAGTACTTC.

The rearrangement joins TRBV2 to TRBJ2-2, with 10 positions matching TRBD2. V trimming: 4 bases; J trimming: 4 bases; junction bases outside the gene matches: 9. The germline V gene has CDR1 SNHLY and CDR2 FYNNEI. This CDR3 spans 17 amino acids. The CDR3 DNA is TGTGCCAGCAGTGTCCGGCTAGCGGGAGTCGGCACCGGGGAGCTGTTTTTT. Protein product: CASSVRLAGVGTGELFF. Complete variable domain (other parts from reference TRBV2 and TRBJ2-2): EPEVTQTPSHQVTQMGQEVILRCVPISNHLYFYWYRQILGQKVEFLVSFYNNEISEKSEIFDDQFSVERPDGSNFTLKIRSTKLEDSAMYFCASSVRLAGVGTGELFFGEGSRLTVL.

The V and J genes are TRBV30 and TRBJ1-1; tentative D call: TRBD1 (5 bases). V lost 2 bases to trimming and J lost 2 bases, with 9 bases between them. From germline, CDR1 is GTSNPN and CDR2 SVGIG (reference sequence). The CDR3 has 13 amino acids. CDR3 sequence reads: CAWSKDINTEAFF. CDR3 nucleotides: TGTGCCTGGAGTAAGGACATTAACACTGAAGCTTTCTTT.

The CDR3: CASSLVAGGPGEQFF. The CDR3 DNA reads TGTGCCAGCAGTTTAGTAGCGGGAGGGCCCGGTGAGCAGTTCTTC. The chain is built from TRBV27 and TRBJ2-1, with 11 positions matching TRBD2. The CDR3 is 15 residues long. Per germline, CDR1 MNHEY and CDR2 SMNVEV (reference sequence). Trimming removed 2 bases from V and 9 bases from J; junction bases left unmatched: 6.

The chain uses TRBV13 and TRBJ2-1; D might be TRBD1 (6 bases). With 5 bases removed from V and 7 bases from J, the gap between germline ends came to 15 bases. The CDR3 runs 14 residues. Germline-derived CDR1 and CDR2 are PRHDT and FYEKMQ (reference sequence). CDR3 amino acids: CASSPNNQGNEQFF. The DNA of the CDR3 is TGTGCCAGCAGCCCCAATAACCAGGGGAATGAGCAGTTCTTC.

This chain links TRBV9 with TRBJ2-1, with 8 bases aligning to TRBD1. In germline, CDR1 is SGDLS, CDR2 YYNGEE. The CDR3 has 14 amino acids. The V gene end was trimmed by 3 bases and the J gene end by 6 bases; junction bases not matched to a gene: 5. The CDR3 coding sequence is TGTGCCAGCAGCGCAACAGGGGGAAGCAATGAGCAGTTCTTC. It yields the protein CASSATGGSNEQFF.

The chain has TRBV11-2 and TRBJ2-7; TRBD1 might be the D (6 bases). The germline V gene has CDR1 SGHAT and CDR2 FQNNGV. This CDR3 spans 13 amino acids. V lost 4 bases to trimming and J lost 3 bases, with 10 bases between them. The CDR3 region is CASSWGRGYEQYF. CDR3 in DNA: TGTGCCAGCAGCTGGGGCAGGGGCTACGAGCAGTACTTC. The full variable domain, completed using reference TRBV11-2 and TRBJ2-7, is EAGVAQSPRYKIIEKRQSVAFWCNPISGHATLYWYQQILGQGPKLLIQFQNNGVVDDSQLPKDRFSAERLKGVDSTLKIQPAKLEDSAVYLCASSWGRGYEQYFGPGTRLTVT.

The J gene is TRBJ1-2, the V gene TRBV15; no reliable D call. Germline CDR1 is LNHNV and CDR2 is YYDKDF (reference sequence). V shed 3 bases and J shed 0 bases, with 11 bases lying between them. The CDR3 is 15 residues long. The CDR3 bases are TGTGCCACCAGCAGGGCGGCGGAGACTAACTATGGCTACACCTTC. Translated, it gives CATSRAAETNYGYTF.

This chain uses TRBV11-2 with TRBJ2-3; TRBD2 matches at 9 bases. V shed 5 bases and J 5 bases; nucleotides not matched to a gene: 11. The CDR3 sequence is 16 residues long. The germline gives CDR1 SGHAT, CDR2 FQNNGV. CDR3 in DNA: TGTGCCAGCAGCATGAGTAGCGGGAGTCGGCAAGATACGCAGTATTTT. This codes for CASSMSSGSRQDTQYF.

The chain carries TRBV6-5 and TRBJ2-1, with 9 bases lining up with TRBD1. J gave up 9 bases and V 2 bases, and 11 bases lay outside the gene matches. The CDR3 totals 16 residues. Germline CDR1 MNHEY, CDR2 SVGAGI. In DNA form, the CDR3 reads TGTGCCAGCAGTTACCACCAGTTAGGACAGGGGACTGAGCAGTTCTTC. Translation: CASSYHQLGQGTEQFF.

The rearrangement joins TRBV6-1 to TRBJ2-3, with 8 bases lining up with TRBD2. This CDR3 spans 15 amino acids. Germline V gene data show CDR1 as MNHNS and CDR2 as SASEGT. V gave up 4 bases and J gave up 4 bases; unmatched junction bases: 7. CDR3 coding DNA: TGTGCCAGCAGTGCCCGGGGGGGGCGCTCAGATACGCAGTATTTT. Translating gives CASSARGGRSDTQYF.

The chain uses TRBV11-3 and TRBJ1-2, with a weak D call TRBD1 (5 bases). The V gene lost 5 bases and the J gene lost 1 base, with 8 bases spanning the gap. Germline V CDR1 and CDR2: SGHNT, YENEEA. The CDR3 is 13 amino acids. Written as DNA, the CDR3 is TGTGCCAGCAGCCGGACATATAACTATGGCTACACCTTC. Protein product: CASSRTYNYGYTF.